Below, 14 T cell receptor beta chains from the same sample are listed, as sequenced in a study of T cell responses to AZD1222 COVID-19 vaccine. Assay: immunoSEQ multiplex PCR; the TCRdb copy retains only in-frame clones and omits some. The table lists some 66,000 clones, over 75% of them singletons, with about 18% in the top ten. The sequencing here drew on peripheral blood, taken on day 0 of AZD1222 vaccination. These receptors all stem from an adult in good health.

The chain joins TRBV19 to TRBJ2-1, with D hard to call. CDR3 length: 11 residues. Trimming cost V 10 bases and J 8 bases, with 12 bases left between them. CDR1 is LNHDA, CDR2 SQIVND, per germline (reference sequence). The CDR3 loop reads CATPEIHEQFF. CDR3 nucleotide sequence: TGTGCCACTCCGGAGATCCATGAGCAGTTCTTC.

The rearrangement uses TRBV30 and TRBJ2-7; the D gene is possibly TRBD2 (6 bases). The germline CDR1 and CDR2 sequences are GTSNPN and SVGIG (reference sequence). Trimming cost V 3 bases and J 0 bases, with 12 bases left between them. The CDR3 has 14 residues. In DNA form, the CDR3 reads TGTGCCTGGAGCACCGGGACTGGCTCCTACGAGCAGTACTTC. Translated: CAWSTGTGSYEQYF.

The chain is built from TRBV27 and TRBJ1-4; 10 bases are shared with TRBD1. Trimming at V came to 2 bases and at J to 11 bases, leaving 17 bases not matched to a gene. The CDR3 contains 18 residues. Germline CDR1 is MNHEY and CDR2 is SMNVEV (reference sequence). The CDR3 region is CASSLVTGGGLRNSKLFF. The CDR3 DNA sequence: TGTGCCAGCAGTTTAGTGACAGGGGGCGGCCTGAGGAATAGTAAACTGTTTTTT.

This chain joins TRBV28 and TRBJ1-2; the match to TRBD1 covers 7 bases. V trimming: 4 bases; J trimming: 2 bases; junction bases outside the gene matches: 10. Germline values: CDR1 MDHEN, CDR2 SYDVKM. The CDR3 contains 16 residues. The CDR3 sequence: CASSSSGTAKNYGYTF. The CDR3 nucleotides are TGTGCCAGCAGTTCCTCCGGGACAGCCAAAAACTATGGCTACACCTTC.

This rearrangement joins TRBV11-2 to TRBJ1-1; D is ambiguous. The CDR3 sequence is 14 residues long. The germline V and J ends were trimmed by 2 bases and 1 base, with 8 bases remaining between them. Germline assignment: CDR1 SGHAT and CDR2 FQNNGV. The CDR3 region is CASSLTQWNTEAFF. Written as DNA, the CDR3 is TGTGCCAGCAGCTTAACCCAGTGGAACACTGAAGCTTTCTTT.

This clone was seen once. The CDR3 spells CASSLQVSTEAFF. The CDR3 nucleotides are TGTGCCAGCAGTTTGCAGGTGAGCACTGAAGCTTTCTTT. The rearrangement uses TRBV12-3 or TRBV12-4 and TRBJ1-1; D gene uncertain. The length of the CDR3 is 13 residues. V gave up 3 bases and J gave up 4 bases, with 9 bases separating them.

The CDR3 spells CASSEGGQGGTEAFF. The CDR3 bases are TGTGCCAGCAGTGAGGGGGGGCAGGGAGGGACTGAAGCTTTCTTT. The V gene is TRBV6-1, the J gene TRBJ1-1; TRBD1 is a possible D gene (6 bases). This CDR3 is built from 15 residues. Germline lookup yields CDR1 MNHNS and CDR2 SASEGT. Between the trimmed V and J ends, which lost 3 bases and 5 bases, there was a span of 16 bases.

The V call is TRBV29-1, the J call TRBJ2-7; D unclear. V was shortened by 1 base and J by 3 bases, with 10 bases between the two germline ends. Germline CDR1 reads SQVTM; CDR2 reads ANQGSEA. The CDR3 length is 13 residues. CDR3 sequence (DNA): TGCAGCGTTGAAGGTATAGGAAACTACGAGCAGTACTTC. It codes for CSVEGIGNYEQYF.

The V and J genes are TRBV5-1 and TRBJ2-1; tentative D call: TRBD2 (6 bases). CDR1 SGHRS and CDR2 YFSETQ come from the germline V gene. This CDR3 has 15 residues. Trimming removed 1 base from V and 4 bases from J, with 12 bases in between. The CDR3 protein is CASSLTGVRYNEQFF. Written as DNA, the CDR3 is TGCGCCAGCAGCTTGACGGGAGTCCGATACAATGAGCAGTTCTTC.

The chain joins TRBV24-1 to TRBJ2-1, with 10 positions matching TRBD2. The CDR3 spans 17 residues. CDR1 is KGHDR and CDR2 is SFDVKD in the germline V gene. V gave up 7 bases and J gave up 4 bases; unmatched junction bases: 12. CDR3 protein: CATSGSRGSGGYNEQFF. The CDR3, as DNA: TGTGCCACCAGCGGCTCTCGGGGTAGCGGGGGGTACAATGAGCAGTTCTTC.

This sequence joins TRBV7-9 and TRBJ1-1; D uncertain. Trimming removed 5 bases from V and 1 base from J, with 11 bases in between. This CDR3 region has 14 residues. From germline, CDR1 is SEHNR and CDR2 FQNEAQ (reference sequence). The CDR3 reads CASSPNSQNTEAFF. CDR3 sequence (DNA): TGTGCCAGCAGCCCTAACAGCCAGAACACTGAAGCTTTCTTT.

The chain joins TRBV6-5 to TRBJ1-6; 7 nucleotides line up with TRBD1. Germline-derived CDR1 and CDR2 are MNHEY and SVGAGI. With 4 bases clipped from V and 5 bases from J, the junction kept 5 bases outside the gene matches. The CDR3 totals 15 residues. CDR3 DNA sequence: TGTGCCAGCAGTTGGCAGGGGGTGGATAATTCACCCCTCCACTTT. Translating gives CASSWQGVDNSPLHF.

The genes are TRBV3-1 (or the pseudogene TRBV3-2) and TRBJ1-3, with 9 bases matching TRBD1. CDR1 is LGHDT and CDR2 is YNNKEL in the germline V gene (reference sequence). V gave up 6 bases and J gave up 4 bases; unmatched junction bases: 13. The CDR3 is made up of 17 amino acids. The CDR3 region is CASSHSPGQGVGNTIYF. The DNA of the CDR3 is TGTGCCAGCAGTCATTCACCGGGACAGGGTGTGGGAAACACCATATATTTT.

The chain couples TRBV7-2 to TRBJ1-4; D not certain. V lost 2 bases to trimming and J lost 0 bases, with 7 bases between them. The CDR3 length is 15 residues. The germline V gene encodes CDR1 SGHTA and CDR2 FQGNSA. This CDR3 is CASSLRQTTNEKLFF. The CDR3, as DNA: TGTGCCAGCAGCTTAAGGCAGACAACTAATGAAAAACTGTTTTTT.